The T cell receptor beta chain described here comes from a study of blood T cells in healthy people across ages. The CDR3 length is 15 residues. The V gene's germline CDR1 is MNHNS and CDR2 SASEGT. The ends were cut back, 6 bases at V and 4 bases at J, with 15 bases in the middle. With a J-beta primer mix and a sample-barcoded 5' primer, a second PCR ran about 7 to 12 cycles. TCRdb used MiXCR to reprocess the 5' RACE reads, holding one entry per CDR3 protein. The data show about 830,000 distinct CDR3 sequences, 62% seen once. This receptor was obtained from a man aged 25-45 years in good health. Sequencing was done on a sample of blood. V is TRBV6-1 and J is TRBJ2-2; D is perhaps TRBD2 (6 bases). The CDR3 coding sequence is TGTGCCAGCAGGGGAGGTGGGGCCCCCACCGGGGAGCTGTTTTTT. It is translated as CASRGGGAPTGELFF.